A single sample is the source of the 10 T cell receptor beta chains below, sequenced in a study of tumor and adjacent non-tumor tissue in lung cancer. A modified ARM-PCR protocol with three rounds of nested PCR amplified TCRbeta. TCRdb itself ran the multiplex PCR reads through MiXCR, one entry per CDR3 protein. The sample lists 200,000 to 250,000 distinct CDR3 sequences, 71% occurring once. This sample's RNA came from whole unsorted tissue. Input material: lung tumor tissue. These receptors were obtained from a man in his 60s with non-small cell lung cancer.

Comment on this clonotype: A much larger clone sits a single nucleotide away, making a read error possible. V is TRBV4-1 and J is TRBJ2-7; 11 bases are shared with TRBD2. The germline V gene encodes CDR1 MGHRA and CDR2 YSYEKL. CDR3 size: 15 residues. The CDR3 DNA reads as TGCGCCTGCAGCCAAGGACTAGCGGGTGCCTACGAGCAGTACTTC. Its translation: CACSQGLAGAYEQYF.

On this clonotype: A read error may account for a junction end that differs from germline. This chain uses TRBV4-1 with TRBJ2-2; 10 bases align to TRBD2. The CDR3 spans 17 residues. The V gene's germline CDR1 is MGHRA and CDR2 YSYEKL. CDR3 in amino acids: CASRQGIAGGYTGELFF. The DNA for the CDR3 is TGCGCCAGCCGCCAAGGCATAGCGGGGGGTTACACCGGGGAGCTGTTTTTT.

This chain connects TRBV20-1 to TRBJ2-7; the D gene is possibly TRBD2 (6 bases). The V gene lost 6 bases and the J gene lost 10 bases, with 22 bases spanning the gap. Germline V gene sequence: CDR1 DFQATT, CDR2 SNEGSKA (reference sequence). The CDR3 extends over 13 amino acids. The CDR3 region has the DNA TGCAGTGCCTCAAGGGAGGACCTTAGCGAACAGTACTTC. Protein product: CSASREDLSEQYF.

Turning to this clonotype: A clone one base away is much larger, so this may be a read error. The gene calls are TRBV20-1 and TRBJ2-1; 9 bases align to TRBD2. CDR3 size: 14 residues. Germline V gene sequence: CDR1 DFQATT, CDR2 SNEGSKA (reference sequence). CDR3 amino acids: CSAQRGDSYNEQLF. CDR3 bases: TGCAGTGCTCAGCGGGGGGACTCCTACAATGAGCAGCTCTTC.

This clonotype was seen a single time. Germline and junction disagree at one end, which may indicate a read error. The J gene is TRBJ2-7, the V gene TRBV4-2; D remains unclear. The germline CDR1 and CDR2 sequences are LGHNA and YNFKEQ. CDR3 length: 16 amino acids. In DNA, the CDR3 is TGTGTCAGCAGCCAAGATTTGGCTAGATATCATCTCGAGCAGTACTTC. This codes for CVSSQDLARYHLEQYF.

For this clonotype: A single base separates this from a much larger clone, so it may be a read error. The rearrangement joins TRBV30 to TRBJ1-3, with D possibly being TRBD1 (5 bases). V was trimmed by 7 bases and J by 4 bases, leaving 11 bases between them. The CDR3 sequence is 12 residues long. The germline V gene has CDR1 GTSNPN and CDR2 SVGIG (reference sequence). In nucleotides, the CDR3 is TGTGCCTTGGGGACGGACGGAAACACCATATATTTT. It translates to CALGTDGNTIYF.

Notes on this clonotype: One end of the junction fails to match germline, which may point to a read error. The V call is TRBV6-5, the J call TRBJ1-1, with D tentatively TRBD1 (5 bases). This CDR3 is built from 14 residues. Germline CDR1 and CDR2: MNHEY and SVGAGI. The CDR3 nucleotides are TGTGCCAGCAGGCAGGGACGGACGAACACTGAAGTTTTCTTT. Its protein product is CASRQGRTNTEVFF.

At least ten counts were recorded for this clonotype. The DNA for the CDR3 is TGTGCCAGCAGTTTTTCTCTTGGGAGCAATCAGCCCCAGCATTTT. This translates into CASSFSLGSNQPQHF. V gene TRBV12-3 or TRBV12-4 combines with J gene TRBJ1-5, with unresolved D. CDR3 size: 15 residues. V was pared by 3 bases and J by 1 base, with 10 bases between.

For this clonotype: The junction does not match germline at one end; this may be a read error. The J gene is TRBJ2-1, the V gene TRBV11-3; D call uncertain. Germline loops: CDR1 SGHNT, CDR2 YENEEA. The CDR3 contains 14 residues. This CDR3 reads CVSSFSDVNNEQFF. DNA for the CDR3: TGTGTCAGCAGCTTTTCGGACGTTAATAATGAGCAATTCTTC.

In regard to this clonotype: Germline and junction disagree at one end, which may indicate a read error. The chain recombines TRBV11-3 with TRBJ1-6; D not resolved. This CDR3 is 16 amino acids long. Germline assignment: CDR1 SGHNT and CDR2 YENEEA. The chain's CDR3 is CARSSGGIGLHSPLHF. In DNA form, the CDR3 reads TGTGCCAGAAGCTCCGGCGGGATAGGGTTACATTCGCCCCTCCACTTT. The full variable domain, rest sourced from reference TRBV11-3 and TRBJ1-6, is EAGVVQSPRYKIIEKKQPVAFWCNPISGHNTLYWYLQNLGQGPELLIRYENEEAVDDSQLPKDRFSAERLKGVDSTLKIQPAELGDSAVYLCARSSGGIGLHSPLHFGNGTRLTVT.